Listed below are T cell receptor beta chains from one sample, sequenced in a study of blood T cell repertoires in COVID-19. Method: immunoSEQ multiplex PCR; TCRdb's copy keeps in-frame clones and lacks some. The table lists about 140,000 clones, roughly 82% of them singletons. The sample was peripheral blood. The source is a man older than 75 with acute or convalescent COVID-19. CDR3s include the opening cysteine and the closing phenylalanine or tryptophan. A D gene is named only where the DNA matches it firmly. The size entry is marked missing in some rows and otherwise reads once, few, many or a size class.

V	D	size	J	CDR3	DNA
TRBV6-5	NA	NA	TRBJ2-3	CASNTGEAFADTQYF	TGTGCCAGCAATACCGGAGAGGCCTTCGCAGATACGCAGTATTTT
TRBV6-5	NA	once	TRBJ2-2	CASSSRVPTGELFF	TGTGCCAGTTCCTCGAGGGTCCCCACCGGGGAGCTGTTTTTT
TRBV29-1	NA	NA	TRBJ2-6	CSVAGESGANVLTF	TGCAGCGTCGCAGGGGAGTCTGGGGCCAACGTCCTGACTTTC
TRBV12-3/TRBV12-4	NA	NA	TRBJ2-7	CASSLARGHEQYF	TGTGCCAGCAGTTTGGCAAGGGGCCACGAGCAGTACTTC
TRBV5-4	NA	NA	TRBJ1-3	CASSLDRTDPSGNTIYF	TGTGCCAGCAGCTTGGACCGGACAGACCCTTCTGGAAACACCATATATTTT
TRBV27	TRBD2	NA	TRBJ2-5	CASSLSYGGGETQYF	TGTGCCAGCAGTTTATCGTACGGCGGGGGTGAGACCCAGTACTTC
TRBV9	NA	NA	TRBJ2-6	CASSLDGNGANVLTF	TGTGCCAGCAGCCTTGACGGGAATGGGGCCAACGTCCTGACTTTC
TRBV4-3	NA	NA	TRBJ2-2	CASSQDWVSGTGELFF	TGCGCCAGCAGCCAAGATTGGGTGTCGGGGACAGGGGAGCTGTTTTTT
TRBV5-6	TRBD1	NA	TRBJ1-2	CASSLEGQGVSGYTF	TGTGCCAGCAGCTTGGAGGGACAGGGGGTCTCTGGCTACACCTTC
TRBV19	NA	NA	TRBJ1-1	CASSIGTTNTEAFF	TGTGCCAGTAGTATAGGGACTACCAACACTGAAGCTTTCTTT
TRBV2	NA	NA	TRBJ2-7	CASSELRGYEQYF	TGTGCCAGCAGTGAATTGAGAGGCTACGAGCAGTACTTC
TRBV2	TRBD2	NA	TRBJ2-2	CASSAETSGTGELFF	TGTGCCAGCAGTGCGGAGACTAGCGGAACCGGGGAGCTGTTTTTT
TRBV5-4	NA	NA	TRBJ2-7	CASSHEGGVDYEQYF	TGTGCCAGCAGCCATGAAGGAGGGGTGGACTACGAGCAGTACTTC